This T cell receptor beta chain was documented in a study of shared clonotypes between healthy human individuals. Original processing methods: Junction-only sequences without quality scores were provided by ImmunoSEQ, so filtering was different. The repertoire was sequenced with immunoSEQ multiplex PCR; TCRdb's copy has only in-frame clones and lacks some. For V, J and clone size, that table is used; D and trimming come from the DNA. This sample yields some 530,000 clones, of which roughly 80% are seen a single time; approximately 11% belongs to the top ten. Germline assignment: CDR1 MNHEY and CDR2 SMNVEV (reference sequence). J lost 10 bases, V lost 2 bases, and 10 bases had no gene match. The CDR3 has 14 residues.

Sequencing was performed on PBMCs. This TCR derives from a middle-aged woman in good health. Some clones in this sample may be carry-over from other donors' samples. The J gene is TRBJ1-1, the V gene TRBV27; 7 bases map to TRBD1. CDR3 sequence: CASSLGIQGTGAFF. Here the CDR3 DNA reads TGTGCCAGCAGTTTAGGTATACAGGGGACGGGAGCTTTCTTT.